The 9 T cell receptor beta chains presented below share a single source sample, sequenced in a study of blood T cell repertoires in COVID-19. Method: immunoSEQ multiplex PCR; TCRdb's copy keeps in-frame clones and lacks some. The sample contains roughly 66,000 clones, 91% of which appear only once. The specimen was peripheral blood. Every receptor here comes from a human donor with active COVID-19. The donor label of this sample is uncertain.

This clone was seen ten or more times. V gene TRBV3-1 (or the pseudogene TRBV3-2) combines with J gene TRBJ2-7; 12 nucleotides align to TRBD2. Looked up from germline, CDR1 is LGHDT and CDR2 is YNNKEL (reference sequence). The V gene end was trimmed by 0 bases and the J gene end by 3 bases; junction bases not matched to a gene: 3. This CDR3 is 16 amino acids long. The CDR3: CASSQDWTSGNYEQYF. The CDR3 DNA sequence: TGTGCCAGCAGCCAAGATTGGACTAGCGGGAACTACGAGCAGTACTTC.

The chain combines TRBV5-1 with TRBJ2-7, with 8 bases aligning to TRBD1. CDR1 is SGHRS and CDR2 is YFSETQ in the germline V gene. V lost 0 bases and J lost 0; bases outside the gene matches: 11. The CDR3 contains 18 residues. The CDR3 region is CASSLVVLAGGNSYEQYF. The CDR3 DNA reads as TGCGCCAGCAGCTTGGTAGTTTTGGCAGGGGGCAACTCCTACGAGCAGTACTTC.

The rearrangement links TRBV29-1 to TRBJ2-7; 9 bases are a match to TRBD2. With 4 bases clipped from V and 6 bases from J, the junction kept 16 bases outside the gene matches. This CDR3 spans 16 amino acids. Germline V gene lookup returns CDR1 SQVTM and CDR2 ANQGSEA. CDR3 residues: CSVVSSLAGFQGEQYF. The CDR3 DNA sequence: TGCAGCGTTGTCTCATCACTAGCGGGCTTTCAGGGCGAGCAGTACTTC.

The CDR3 protein is CASSFPLAAQYF. The CDR3 bases are TGTGCCAGCAGCTTCCCTCTAGCGGCTCAGTACTTC. This sequence joins TRBV11-3 and TRBJ2-4; 7 nucleotides line up with TRBD2. Trimming removed 3 bases from V and 12 bases from J; junction bases left unmatched: 5. Germline values: CDR1 SGHNT, CDR2 YENEEA. The CDR3 totals 12 residues.

This clone was recorded only once. The chain couples TRBV10-3 to TRBJ2-1; 10 bases are shared with TRBD2. Germline CDR1 is ENHRY and CDR2 is SYGVKD. The CDR3 is 16 amino acids. After removal of 4 bases from V and 6 bases from J, the junction contained 9 bases not matched to a gene. In DNA form, the CDR3 reads TGTGCCATCAGTGGGATGAGCGGGAGGGCCGTCAATGAGCAGTTCTTC. Its protein product is CAISGMSGRAVNEQFF.

This clone was counted between two and nine times. This chain joins TRBV19 and TRBJ1-5; maybe TRBD1 (5 bases). The V gene's germline CDR1 is LNHDA and CDR2 SQIVND (reference sequence). This CDR3 is built from 13 residues. Trimming pared 3 bases from V and 5 bases from J, leaving 8 bases between. CDR3 residues: CASSIREHQPQHF. CDR3 nucleotide sequence: TGTGCCAGTAGTATCAGGGAACATCAGCCCCAGCATTTT.

The V and J genes are TRBV5-1 and TRBJ2-6; 8 bases map to TRBD2. This CDR3 spans 17 amino acids. CDR1 and CDR2 (germline): SGHRS, YFSETQ. The V segment lost 7 bases and the J segment 2 bases; nucleotides outside the gene matches: 11. CDR3 in DNA: TGCGCCAGCTCCCGGGGGGGGCGCGTGGCTGGGGCCAACGTCCTGACTTTC. Amino acid sequence: CASSRGGRVAGANVLTF. The full variable domain, in which reference TRBV5-1 and TRBJ2-6 provide the parts outside the CDR3, is KAGVTQTPRYLIKTRGQQVTLSCSPISGHRSVSWYQQTPGQGLQFLFEYFSETQRNKGNFPGRFSGRQFSNSRSEMNVSTLELGDSALYLCASSRGGRVAGANVLTFGAGSRLTVL.

The chain employs TRBV4-1 and TRBJ2-7, with D perhaps TRBD2 (5 bases). The CDR3 runs to 16 residues. Germline CDR1 is MGHRA and CDR2 is YSYEKL. Trimming stripped 1 base from V and 3 bases from J, with 16 bases between. DNA for the CDR3: TGCGCCAGCAGCCAAGCTGAGGGCGGCCCTTACTACGAGCAGTACTTC. It yields the protein CASSQAEGGPYYEQYF.

The chain couples TRBV14 to TRBJ1-1; TRBD1 is a possible D gene (5 bases). Germline-derived CDR1 and CDR2 are SGHDN and FVKESK. V lost 4 bases and J 1 base, leaving 10 bases between the germline ends. The CDR3 is 14 residues long. CDR3 loop: CASSRDFGNTEAFF. The CDR3, as DNA: TGTGCCAGCAGCCGGGACTTCGGGAACACTGAAGCTTTCTTT.